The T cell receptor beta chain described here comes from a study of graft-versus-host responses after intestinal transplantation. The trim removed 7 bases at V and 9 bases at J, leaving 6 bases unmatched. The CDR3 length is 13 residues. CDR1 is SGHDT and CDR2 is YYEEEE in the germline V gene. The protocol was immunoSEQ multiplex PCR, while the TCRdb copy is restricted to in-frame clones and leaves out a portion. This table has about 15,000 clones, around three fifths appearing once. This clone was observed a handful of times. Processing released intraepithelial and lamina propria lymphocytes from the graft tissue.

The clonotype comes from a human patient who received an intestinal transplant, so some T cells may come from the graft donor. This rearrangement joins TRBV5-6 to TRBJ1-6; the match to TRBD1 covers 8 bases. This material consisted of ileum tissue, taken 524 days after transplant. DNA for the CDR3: TGTGCCAGCGGACAGGGTTTCGGTTCACCCCTCCACTTT. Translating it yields CASGQGFGSPLHF.